This paragraph covers one T cell receptor beta chain sequence. Its target is unknown. This entry is derived from a study of shared clonotypes between healthy human individuals. Study at large: Participating donors consisted of two women and a few men aged 18 to 49.

V lost 1 base to trimming and J lost 6 bases, with 7 bases between them. The length of the CDR3 is 13 residues. Germline lookup yields CDR1 SGHVS and CDR2 FQNEAQ. TCRdb's table, derived via immunoSEQ multiplex PCR, lists solely in-frame clones and lacks some. The sample has hundreds of thousands of clones, approximately 79% seen once; the top ten hold less than 2%. Study-level findings and limits: Only a few donors were included, so the genetic and exposure-history diversity represented was limited.

The clonotype was recovered from a woman under 40 in good health. The sample was memory CD4+ T cells sorted from blood. Documented subset: CD45RA-negative fraction. The J gene is TRBJ2-1, the V gene TRBV7-8; D uncertain. The CDR3 DNA reads as TGTGCCAGCAGCTTAGGACGCCCCAATGAGCAGTTCTTC. This gives the protein CASSLGRPNEQFF.